This T cell receptor (beta chain) was recovered during a study of T cell responses to AZD1222 COVID-19 vaccine. General study findings and limits: Increases in Spike-specific TCR breadth and depth were seen after two AZD1222 doses. Among the donors, most were white British and more were female, and clonal diversity was possibly underestimated. Seropositivity was recorded at baseline in only 6 or 7 AZD1222 recipients.

The data were produced by immunoSEQ multiplex PCR, yet TCRdb's version contains in-frame clones alone and is incomplete. Among about 120,000 clones listed, 90% to 95% were seen once. V lost 8 bases, J lost 4 bases, and 10 bases lay in between. Germline V gene sequence: CDR1 MNHEY, CDR2 SVGAGI. This CDR3 contains 12 residues. Points on this clone: Its cognate antigen is unknown.

The sample consisted of peripheral blood, taken 28 days after the second AZD1222 dose. This TCR was sampled from an adult who received the AZD1222 COVID-19 vaccine. This chain uses TRBV6-5 with TRBJ2-3, with D possibly being TRBD2 (7 bases). As DNA, the CDR3 is TGTGCCAGCTTAGGGGGGGCAGATACGCAGTATTTT. Protein: CASLGGADTQYF.